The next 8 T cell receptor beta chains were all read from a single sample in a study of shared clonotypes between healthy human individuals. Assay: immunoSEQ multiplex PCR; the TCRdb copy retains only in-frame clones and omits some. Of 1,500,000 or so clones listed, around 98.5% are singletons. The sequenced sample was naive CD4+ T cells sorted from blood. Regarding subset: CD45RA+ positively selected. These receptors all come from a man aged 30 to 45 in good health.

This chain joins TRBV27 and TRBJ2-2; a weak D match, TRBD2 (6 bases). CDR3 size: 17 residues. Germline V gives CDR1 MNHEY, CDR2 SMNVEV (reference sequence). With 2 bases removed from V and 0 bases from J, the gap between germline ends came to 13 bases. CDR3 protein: CASSLRAGYANTGELFF. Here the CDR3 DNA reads TGTGCCAGCAGTTTACGAGCGGGTTACGCGAACACCGGGGAGCTGTTTTTT.

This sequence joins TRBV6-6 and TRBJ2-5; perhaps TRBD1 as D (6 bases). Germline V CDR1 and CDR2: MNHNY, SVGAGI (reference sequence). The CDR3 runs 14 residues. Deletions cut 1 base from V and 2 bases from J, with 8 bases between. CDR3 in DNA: TGTGCCAGCAGTTACTTTGGGACACAAGAGACCCAGTACTTC. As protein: CASSYFGTQETQYF.

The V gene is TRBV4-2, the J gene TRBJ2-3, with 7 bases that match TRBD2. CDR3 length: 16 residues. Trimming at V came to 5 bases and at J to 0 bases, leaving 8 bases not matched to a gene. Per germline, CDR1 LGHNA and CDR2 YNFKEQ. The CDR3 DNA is TGTGCCAGCAGCTTGGTCGGGGGGACTAGCACAGATACGCAGTATTTT. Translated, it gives CASSLVGGTSTDTQYF.

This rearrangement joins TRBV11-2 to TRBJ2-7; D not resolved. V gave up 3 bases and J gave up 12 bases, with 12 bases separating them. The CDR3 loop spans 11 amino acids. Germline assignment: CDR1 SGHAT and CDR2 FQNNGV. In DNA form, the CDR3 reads TGTGCCAGCAGCTTGGACGGGCCAAGGTACTTC. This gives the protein CASSLDGPRYF. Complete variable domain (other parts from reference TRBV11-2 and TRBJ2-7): EAGVAQSPRYKIIEKRQSVAFWCNPISGHATLYWYQQILGQGPKLLIQFQNNGVVDDSQLPKDRFSAERLKGVDSTLKIQPAKLEDSAVYLCASSLDGPRYFGPGTRLTVT.

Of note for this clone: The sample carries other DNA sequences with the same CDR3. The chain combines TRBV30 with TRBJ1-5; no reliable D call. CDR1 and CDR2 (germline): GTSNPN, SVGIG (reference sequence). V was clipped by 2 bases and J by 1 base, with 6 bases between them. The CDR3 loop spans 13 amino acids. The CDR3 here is CAWSQDSNQPQHF. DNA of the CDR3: TGTGCCTGGAGTCAGGACAGCAATCAGCCCCAGCATTTT. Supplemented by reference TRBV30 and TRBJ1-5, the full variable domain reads SQTIHQWPATLVQPVGSPLSLECTVEGTSNPNLYWYRQAAGRGLQLLFYSVGIGQISSEVPQNLSASRPQDRQFILSSKKLLLSDSGFYLCAWSQDSNQPQHFGDGTRLSIL.

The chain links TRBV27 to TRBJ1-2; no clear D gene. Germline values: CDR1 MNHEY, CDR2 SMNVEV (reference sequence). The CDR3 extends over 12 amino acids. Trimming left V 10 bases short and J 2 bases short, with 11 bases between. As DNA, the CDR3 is TGTGCCACCAAAGCCCCAAACTATGGCTACACCTTC. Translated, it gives CATKAPNYGYTF.

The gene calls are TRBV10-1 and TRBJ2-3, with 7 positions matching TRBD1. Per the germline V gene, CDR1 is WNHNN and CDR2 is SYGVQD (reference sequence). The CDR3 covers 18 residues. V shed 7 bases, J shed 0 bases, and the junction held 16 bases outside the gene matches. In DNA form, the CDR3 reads TGCGCCAGCACCATAGACCAGGTAGGACAGGAGAGCACAGATACGCAGTATTTT. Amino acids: CASTIDQVGQESTDTQYF.

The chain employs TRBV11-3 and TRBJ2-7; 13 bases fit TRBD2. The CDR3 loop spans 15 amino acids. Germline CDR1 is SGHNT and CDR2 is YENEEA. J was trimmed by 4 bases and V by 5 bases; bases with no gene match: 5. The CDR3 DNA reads TGTGCCAGCAGCCAGGGACTAGCGGGACAATACGAGCAGTACTTC. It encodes CASSQGLAGQYEQYF.